These T cell receptor beta chains were read from a single sample in a study of T cell responses to AZD1222 COVID-19 vaccine. Only in-frame clones appear in the TCRdb table, and some are missing; sequencing was by immunoSEQ multiplex PCR. The table lists approximately 80,000 clones, around 85% of them singletons, with around 3.6% in the top ten. The sample was peripheral blood, taken 28 days after the second AZD1222 dose. Receptors were obtained from an adult who received the AZD1222 COVID-19 vaccine. Each CDR3 is given with its conserved first and last residue. A D gene is named only where the DNA matches it firmly. Clone size is stated in some rows and not others, as once, few, many or a class when expanded.

CDR3 DNA: TGTGCTTGTGGGCGGAACTATGGCTACACCTTC; CDR3 protein: CACGRNYGYTF; D gene: .; CDR3 length: 11; J gene: TRBJ1-2; V gene: TRBV12-3/TRBV12-4; clone size: .
CDR3 DNA: TGTGCCAGCAGTCGCCTAGAATACAATGAGCAGTTCTTC; CDR3 protein: CASSRLEYNEQFF; D gene: .; CDR3 length: 13; J gene: TRBJ2-1; V gene: TRBV6-2/TRBV6-3; clone size: .
CDR3 DNA: TGCGCCAGCAGTGACTATTACGACGGCACTGAAGCTTTCTTT; CDR3 protein: CASSDYYDGTEAFF; D gene: .; CDR3 length: 14; J gene: TRBJ1-1; V gene: TRBV10-1; clone size: .
CDR3 DNA: TGTGCCAGCAGCGTTTTTAGCGGGGGGCCGGGAGAGACCCAGTACTTC; CDR3 protein: CASSVFSGGPGETQYF; D gene: TRBD2; CDR3 length: 16; J gene: TRBJ2-5; V gene: TRBV9; clone size: .
CDR3 DNA: TGTGCCAGCAGCTTTGGCGGTTTTAATGAAAAACTGTTTTTT; CDR3 protein: CASSFGGFNEKLFF; D gene: .; CDR3 length: 14; J gene: TRBJ1-4; V gene: TRBV7-2; clone size: .
CDR3 DNA: TGCGCCAGCAGCTTGGGTCTGGGTGTAGGAAACTATGGCTACACCTTC; CDR3 protein: CASSLGLGVGNYGYTF; D gene: .; CDR3 length: 16; J gene: TRBJ1-2; V gene: TRBV5-1; clone size: .
CDR3 DNA: TGTGCCAGCAGCAAATATGGCGCCGGGACGGCCTCTGGAAACACCATATATTTT; CDR3 protein: CASSKYGAGTASGNTIYF; D gene: .; CDR3 length: 18; J gene: TRBJ1-3; V gene: TRBV21-1; clone size: .
CDR3 DNA: TGTGCCTCGGACAGTAGTTACCTCTCTGGGGCCAACGTCCTGACTTTC; CDR3 protein: CASDSSYLSGANVLTF; D gene: .; CDR3 length: 16; J gene: TRBJ2-6; V gene: TRBV30; clone size: once
CDR3 DNA: TGTGCCAGCAGCTTATCCGGGTCTAGCACAGATACGCAGTATTTT; CDR3 protein: CASSLSGSSTDTQYF; D gene: .; CDR3 length: 15; J gene: TRBJ2-3; V gene: TRBV7-3; clone size: .
CDR3 DNA: TGTGCCGGGCGATCTAGCGGGAGGGCCTCCGATGAGCAGTTCTTC; CDR3 protein: CAGRSSGRASDEQFF; D gene: .; CDR3 length: 15; J gene: TRBJ2-1; V gene: TRBV21-1; clone size: .
CDR3 DNA: TGTGCCAGCAGCTGGAACAGGGGAGATACTGAAGCTTTCTTT; CDR3 protein: CASSWNRGDTEAFF; D gene: TRBD1; CDR3 length: 14; J gene: TRBJ1-1; V gene: TRBV5-6; clone size: once
CDR3 DNA: TGTGCCAGCGGAATCCCGGGACAGGGAGAAAAACTGTTTTTT; CDR3 protein: CASGIPGQGEKLFF; D gene: TRBD1; CDR3 length: 14; J gene: TRBJ1-4; V gene: TRBV25-1; clone size: .
CDR3 DNA: TGTGCCAGCAGCCAGACAGGGGGGAACACTGAAGCTTTCTTT; CDR3 protein: CASSQTGGNTEAFF; D gene: TRBD1; CDR3 length: 14; J gene: TRBJ1-1; V gene: TRBV9; clone size: .
CDR3 DNA: TGTGCCAGCAGTCCCCGAGCAAGAGGCGAAGAGACCCAGTACTTC; CDR3 protein: CASSPRARGEETQYF; D gene: .; CDR3 length: 15; J gene: TRBJ2-5; V gene: TRBV27; clone size: .
CDR3 DNA: TGTGCCAGCAGCCCTGGACAGTTACCTTCACCCCTCCACTTT; CDR3 protein: CASSPGQLPSPLHF; D gene: .; CDR3 length: 14; J gene: TRBJ1-6; V gene: TRBV7-8; clone size: once
CDR3 DNA: TGCGCCAGCCCGACTAGCGGCGAACATTACGAGCAGTACTTC; CDR3 protein: CASPTSGEHYEQYF; D gene: TRBD2; CDR3 length: 14; J gene: TRBJ2-7; V gene: TRBV5-1; clone size: .
CDR3 DNA: TGTGCCAGCAGCACCAGACAGGGAGTGAACACTGAAGCTTTCTTT; CDR3 protein: CASSTRQGVNTEAFF; D gene: TRBD1; CDR3 length: 15; J gene: TRBJ1-1; V gene: TRBV5-6; clone size: .
CDR3 DNA: TGCAGTGCTAGTAGCTCCTACGAGCAGTACTTC; CDR3 protein: CSASSSYEQYF; D gene: .; CDR3 length: 11; J gene: TRBJ2-7; V gene: TRBV20-1; clone size: .
CDR3 DNA: TGTGCCAGCTCACCAGGGGCCTTACATAATTCACCCCTCCACTTT; CDR3 protein: CASSPGALHNSPLHF; D gene: .; CDR3 length: 15; J gene: TRBJ1-6; V gene: TRBV18; clone size: .
CDR3 DNA: TGTGCCAGCAGCTCCCTCGGCGAGGATTATGGCTACACCTTC; CDR3 protein: CASSSLGEDYGYTF; D gene: .; CDR3 length: 14; J gene: TRBJ1-2; V gene: TRBV7-9; clone size: few
CDR3 DNA: TGTGCCAGCTCACCAGAGACAGGGCTCACAGATACGCAGTATTTT; CDR3 protein: CASSPETGLTDTQYF; D gene: TRBD1; CDR3 length: 15; J gene: TRBJ2-3; V gene: TRBV18; clone size: .
CDR3 DNA: TGTGCCAGCATAAAGCGGGTGGGTACAGATACGCAGTATTTT; CDR3 protein: CASIKRVGTDTQYF; D gene: .; CDR3 length: 14; J gene: TRBJ2-3; V gene: TRBV28; clone size: .
CDR3 DNA: TGCAGTGCTAGTTTGGCGGGGGCCGGAAACACCATATATTTT; CDR3 protein: CSASLAGAGNTIYF; D gene: .; CDR3 length: 14; J gene: TRBJ1-3; V gene: TRBV20-1; clone size: .
CDR3 DNA: TGTGCCAGCAGGGAGGGACAGGGTCATGGCTACACCTTC; CDR3 protein: CASREGQGHGYTF; D gene: TRBD1; CDR3 length: 13; J gene: TRBJ1-2; V gene: TRBV6-5; clone size: .
CDR3 DNA: TGTGCCAGCAGCGCTGGGGGGGACGGTGAAGCTTTCTTT; CDR3 protein: CASSAGGDGEAFF; D gene: .; CDR3 length: 13; J gene: TRBJ1-1; V gene: TRBV12-3/TRBV12-4; clone size: .
CDR3 DNA: TGTGCCAGCAGCGAGTTAATAGGCCCACAAGAGACCCAGTACTTC; CDR3 protein: CASSELIGPQETQYF; D gene: .; CDR3 length: 15; J gene: TRBJ2-5; V gene: TRBV9; clone size: .
CDR3 DNA: TGTGCCAGCAGTGAGGCTAGCGGGGCTTACGAGCAGTACTTC; CDR3 protein: CASSEASGAYEQYF; D gene: TRBD2; CDR3 length: 14; J gene: TRBJ2-7; V gene: TRBV25-1; clone size: .
CDR3 DNA: TGTGCCAGCAGTTTACAGGGAAATTCACCCCTCCACTTT; CDR3 protein: CASSLQGNSPLHF; D gene: .; CDR3 length: 13; J gene: TRBJ1-6; V gene: TRBV12-3/TRBV12-4; clone size: .
CDR3 DNA: TGTGCCAGCAGCTTTGATCTCCGTTCAAGGGGGGCCGGGGAGCTGTTTTTT; CDR3 protein: CASSFDLRSRGAGELFF; D gene: .; CDR3 length: 17; J gene: TRBJ2-2; V gene: TRBV5-4; clone size: .
CDR3 DNA: TGTGCCAGCACCCGACTAGCGGGAGTTAGCGATGAGCAGTTCTTC; CDR3 protein: CASTRLAGVSDEQFF; D gene: TRBD2; CDR3 length: 15; J gene: TRBJ2-1; V gene: TRBV4-2; clone size: once
CDR3 DNA: TGTGCCAGCAGTGAAGGGGCGGGGGGGCCAGAGACCCAGTACTTC; CDR3 protein: CASSEGAGGPETQYF; D gene: TRBD2; CDR3 length: 15; J gene: TRBJ2-5; V gene: TRBV6-1; clone size: once
CDR3 DNA: TGTGCCAGCAGTGAAGTGGGCTCCTATAATTCACCCCTCCACTTT; CDR3 protein: CASSEVGSYNSPLHF; D gene: .; CDR3 length: 15; J gene: TRBJ1-6; V gene: TRBV6-1; clone size: .
CDR3 DNA: TGTGCCAGTAGCATAACCGGGCAGGGAGGGATCACTGAAGCTTTCTTT; CDR3 protein: CASSITGQGGITEAFF; D gene: .; CDR3 length: 16; J gene: TRBJ1-1; V gene: TRBV19; clone size: .
CDR3 DNA: TGTGCCAGCAGCAGCCGCCGCCAGGGGGCAATCTATGGCTACACCTTC; CDR3 protein: CASSSRRQGAIYGYTF; D gene: TRBD1; CDR3 length: 16; J gene: TRBJ1-2; V gene: TRBV7-2; clone size: .